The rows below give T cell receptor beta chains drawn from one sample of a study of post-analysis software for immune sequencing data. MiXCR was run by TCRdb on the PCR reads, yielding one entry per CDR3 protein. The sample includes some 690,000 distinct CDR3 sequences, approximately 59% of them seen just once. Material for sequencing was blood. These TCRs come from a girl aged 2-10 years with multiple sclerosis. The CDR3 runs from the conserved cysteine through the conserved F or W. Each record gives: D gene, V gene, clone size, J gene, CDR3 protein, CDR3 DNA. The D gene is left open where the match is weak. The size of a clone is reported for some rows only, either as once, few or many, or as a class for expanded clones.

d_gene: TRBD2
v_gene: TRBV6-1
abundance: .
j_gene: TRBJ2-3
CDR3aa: CASSGTQRGVSDTQYF
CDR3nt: TGTGCCAGCAGTGGGACCCAGCGGGGGGTGTCAGATACGCAGTATTTT

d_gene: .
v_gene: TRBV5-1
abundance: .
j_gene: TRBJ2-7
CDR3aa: CASSKGGSEYEQYF
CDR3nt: TGCGCCAGCAGCAAAGGGGGTTCCGAGTACGAGCAGTACTTC

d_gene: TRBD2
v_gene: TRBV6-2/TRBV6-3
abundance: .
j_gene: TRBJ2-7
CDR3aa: CASSYGSGNSYEQYF
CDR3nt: TGTGCCAGCAGTTACGGTAGCGGGAACTCCTACGAGCAGTACTTC

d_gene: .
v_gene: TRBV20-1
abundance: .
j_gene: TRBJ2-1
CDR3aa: CSASPASALYNEQFF
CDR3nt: TGCAGTGCTAGCCCCGCTAGCGCCCTTTACAATGAGCAGTTCTTC

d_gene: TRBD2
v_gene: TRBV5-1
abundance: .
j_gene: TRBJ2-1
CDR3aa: CASSELEPGRGYNEQFF
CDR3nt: TGCGCCAGCAGCGAGCTAGAACCAGGGAGGGGCTACAATGAGCAGTTCTTC

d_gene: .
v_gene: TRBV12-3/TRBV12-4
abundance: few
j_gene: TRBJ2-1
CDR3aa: CASSLVAARYNEQFF
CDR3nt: TGTGCCAGCAGTTTAGTGGCCGCCCGATACAATGAGCAGTTCTTC

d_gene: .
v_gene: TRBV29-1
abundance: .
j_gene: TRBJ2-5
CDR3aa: CSVSNREETQYF
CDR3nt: TGCAGCGTCAGTAACAGGGAAGAGACCCAGTACTTC

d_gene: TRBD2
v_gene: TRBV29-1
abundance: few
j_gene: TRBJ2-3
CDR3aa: CSGVLAARTDTQYF
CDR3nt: TGCAGCGGAGTACTAGCGGCTCGCACAGATACGCAGTATTTT

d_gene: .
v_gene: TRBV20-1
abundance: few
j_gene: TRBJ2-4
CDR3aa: CSASIGDAPQYF
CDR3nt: TGCAGTGCTAGTATCGGGGATGCCCCACAGTACTTC

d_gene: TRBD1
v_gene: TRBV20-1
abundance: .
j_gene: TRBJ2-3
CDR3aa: CSASVAQGADTQYF
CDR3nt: TGCAGCGCCTCGGTGGCCCAGGGGGCAGATACGCAGTATTTT

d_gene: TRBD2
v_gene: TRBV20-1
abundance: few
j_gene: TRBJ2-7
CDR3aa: CSATRTSSHEQYF
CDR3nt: TGCAGTGCTACGAGGACTAGCAGCCACGAGCAGTACTTC

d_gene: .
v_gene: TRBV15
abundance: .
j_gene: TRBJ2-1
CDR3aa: CATSRVLGLLNFAYNEQFF
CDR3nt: TGTGCCACCAGCAGAGTGTTAGGACTACTTAATTTTGCCTACAATGAGCAGTTCTTC

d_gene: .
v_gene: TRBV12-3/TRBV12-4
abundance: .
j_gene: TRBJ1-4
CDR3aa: CASSSSLRGSNEKLFF
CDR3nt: TGTGCCAGCAGTTCATCCCTCCGAGGTTCTAATGAAAAACTGTTTTTT

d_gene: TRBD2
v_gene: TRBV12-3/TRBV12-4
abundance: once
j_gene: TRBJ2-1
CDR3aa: CASSRTSGRGDEQFF
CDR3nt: TGTGCCAGCAGTCGGACTAGCGGGAGAGGGGATGAGCAGTTCTTC

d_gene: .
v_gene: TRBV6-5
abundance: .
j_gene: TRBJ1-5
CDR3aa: CASSYKRQNQPQHF
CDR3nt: TGTGCCAGCAGTTACAAAAGACAAAATCAGCCCCAGCATTTT

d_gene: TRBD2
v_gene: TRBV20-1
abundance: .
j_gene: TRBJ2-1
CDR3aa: CSARLWRLAGDNEQFF
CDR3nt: TGCAGTGCTAGGTTATGGAGGCTAGCGGGAGACAATGAGCAGTTCTTC

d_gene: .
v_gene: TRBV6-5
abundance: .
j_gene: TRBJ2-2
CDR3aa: CASSFTGHGELFF
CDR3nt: TGTGCCAGCAGTTTTACAGGGCACGGGGAGCTGTTTTTT

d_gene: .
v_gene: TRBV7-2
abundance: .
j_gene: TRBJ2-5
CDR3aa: CANSLGREETQYF
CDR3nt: TGTGCCAACAGCCTCGGACGGGAAGAGACCCAGTACTTC

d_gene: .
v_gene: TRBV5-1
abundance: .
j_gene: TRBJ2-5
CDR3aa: CASSFQRAARETQYF
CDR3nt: TGCGCCAGCAGCTTCCAGAGGGCTGCACGGGAGACCCAGTACTTC

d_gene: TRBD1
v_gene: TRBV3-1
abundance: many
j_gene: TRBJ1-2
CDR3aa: CASSQGTGYGYTF
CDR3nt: TGTGCCAGCAGTCAGGGGACAGGGTATGGCTACACCTTC

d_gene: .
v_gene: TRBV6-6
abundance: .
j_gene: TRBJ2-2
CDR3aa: CASSYRGWTGELFF
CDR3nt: TGTGCCAGCAGTTATAGGGGCTGGACCGGGGAGCTGTTTTTT

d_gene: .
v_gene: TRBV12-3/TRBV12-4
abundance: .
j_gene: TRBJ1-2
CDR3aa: CASSLGNSGYTF
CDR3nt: TGTGCCAGCAGTTTGGGGAATTCGGGCTACACCTTC

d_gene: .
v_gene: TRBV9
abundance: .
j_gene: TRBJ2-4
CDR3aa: CASSVGSGAKNIQYF
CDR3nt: TGTGCCAGCAGCGTAGGGAGTGGAGCCAAAAACATTCAGTACTTC

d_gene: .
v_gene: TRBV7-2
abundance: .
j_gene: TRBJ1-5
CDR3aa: CASSPHGSSNQPQHF
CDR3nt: TGTGCCAGCAGCCCTCACGGGAGTAGCAATCAGCCCCAGCATTTT

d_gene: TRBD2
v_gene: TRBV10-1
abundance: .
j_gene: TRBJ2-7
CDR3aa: CASSEAPGGYEQYF
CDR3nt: TGCGCCAGCAGTGAGGCCCCGGGGGGGTACGAGCAGTACTTC

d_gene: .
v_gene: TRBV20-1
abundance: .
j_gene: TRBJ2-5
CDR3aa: CSARLGGSQETQYF
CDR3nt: TGCAGTGCTAGATTGGGAGGTTCCCAAGAGACCCAGTACTTC

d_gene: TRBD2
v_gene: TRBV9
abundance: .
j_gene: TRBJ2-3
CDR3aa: CASSVDLAGPADTQYF
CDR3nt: TGTGCCAGCAGCGTAGACCTAGCGGGGCCAGCAGATACGCAGTATTTT

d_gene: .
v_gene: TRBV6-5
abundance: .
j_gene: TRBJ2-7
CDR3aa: CASSYSIAGVYEQYF
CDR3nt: TGTGCCAGCAGTTACTCGATAGCAGGGGTCTACGAGCAGTACTTC

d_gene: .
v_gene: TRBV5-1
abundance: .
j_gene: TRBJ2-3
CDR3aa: CASSLGYSTDTQYF
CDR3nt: TGCGCCAGCAGCTTGGGATATAGCACAGATACGCAGTATTTT

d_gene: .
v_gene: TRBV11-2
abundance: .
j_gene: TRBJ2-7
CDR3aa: CASSLVPGPTTYEQYF
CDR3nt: TGTGCCAGCAGCTTAGTCCCGGGCCCTACCACCTACGAGCAGTACTTC

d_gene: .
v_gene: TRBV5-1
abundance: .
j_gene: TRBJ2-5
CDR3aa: CASSLYNPGWGRETQYF
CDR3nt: TGCGCCAGCAGCTTGTACAACCCAGGATGGGGGAGAGAGACCCAGTACTTC

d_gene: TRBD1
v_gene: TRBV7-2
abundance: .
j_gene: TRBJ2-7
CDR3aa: CASSLLGTDYEQYF
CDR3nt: TGTGCCAGCAGCTTATTGGGGACAGACTACGAGCAGTACTTC

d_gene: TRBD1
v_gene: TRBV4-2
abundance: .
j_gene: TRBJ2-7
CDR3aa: CASSQGRQGLYEQYF
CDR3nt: TGTGCCAGCAGCCAGGGTAGACAGGGCCTCTACGAGCAGTACTTC

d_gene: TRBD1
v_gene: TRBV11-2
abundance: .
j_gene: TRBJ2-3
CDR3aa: CASRLGTGPSVTQYF
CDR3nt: TGTGCCAGCAGGTTAGGGACAGGCCCCTCAGTCACGCAGTATTTT

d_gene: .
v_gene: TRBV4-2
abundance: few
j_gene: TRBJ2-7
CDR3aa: CASSQDPNNSYEQYF
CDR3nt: TGTGCCAGCAGCCAAGACCCTAACAACTCCTACGAGCAGTACTTC

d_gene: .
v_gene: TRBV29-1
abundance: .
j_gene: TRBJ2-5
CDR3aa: CSVGGGQWETQYF
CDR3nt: TGCAGCGTTGGTGGGGGGCAGTGGGAGACCCAGTACTTC

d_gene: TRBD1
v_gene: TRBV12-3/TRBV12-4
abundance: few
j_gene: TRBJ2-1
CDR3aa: CASSLAPPGQTASYYNEQFF
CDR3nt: TGTGCCAGCAGTTTAGCACCACCGGGACAGACCGCAAGTTACTACAATGAGCAGTTCTTC

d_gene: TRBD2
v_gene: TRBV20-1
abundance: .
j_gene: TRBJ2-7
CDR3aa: CSADPFGGSGLFPYEQYF
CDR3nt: TGCAGTGCGGACCCCTTCGGTGGTAGCGGGCTCTTTCCCTACGAGCAGTACTTC

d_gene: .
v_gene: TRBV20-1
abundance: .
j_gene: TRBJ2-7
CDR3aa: CSARGSPGSPYEQYF
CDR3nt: TGCAGTGCTAGAGGATCTCCGGGCAGCCCCTACGAGCAGTACTTC

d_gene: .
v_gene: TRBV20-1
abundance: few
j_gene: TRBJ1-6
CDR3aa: CSARDRTQLAPLHF
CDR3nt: TGCAGTGCTAGAGATCGGACCCAACTGGCACCCCTCCACTTT

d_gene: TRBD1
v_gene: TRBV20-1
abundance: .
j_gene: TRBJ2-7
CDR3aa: CSARDRDRDRYEQYF
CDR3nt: TGCAGTGCTAGAGATCGAGACAGGGACCGCTACGAGCAGTACTTC

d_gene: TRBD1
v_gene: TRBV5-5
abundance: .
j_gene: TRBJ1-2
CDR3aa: CASSLGAGGSNYGYTF
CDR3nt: TGTGCCAGCAGCTTGGGGGCAGGGGGATCTAACTATGGCTACACCTTC

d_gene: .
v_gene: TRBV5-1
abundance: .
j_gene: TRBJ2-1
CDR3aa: CASSLGAGQLGNEQFF
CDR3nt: TGCGCCAGCAGCTTGGGGGCGGGACAGCTGGGGAATGAGCAGTTCTTC

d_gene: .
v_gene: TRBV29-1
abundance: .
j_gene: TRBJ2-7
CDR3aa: CSVEGVGDSYEQYF
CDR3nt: TGCAGCGTTGAAGGGGTAGGGGACTCCTACGAGCAGTACTTT

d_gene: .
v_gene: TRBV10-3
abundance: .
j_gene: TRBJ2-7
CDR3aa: CATEREQGTEQYF
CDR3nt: TGTGCCACCGAACGGGAGCAGGGGACCGAGCAGTACTTC

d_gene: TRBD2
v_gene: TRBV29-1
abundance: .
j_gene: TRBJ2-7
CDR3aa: CSVESLAGLPYEQYF
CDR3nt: TGCAGCGTTGAAAGTCTAGCGGGCCTTCCCTACGAGCAGTACTTC

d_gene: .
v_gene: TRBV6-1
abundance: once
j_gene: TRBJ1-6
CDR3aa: CASSRTTPGGSFYSPLHF
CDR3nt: TGTGCCAGCAGTCGAACGACGCCCGGGGGATCTTTCTATTCACCCCTCCACTTT

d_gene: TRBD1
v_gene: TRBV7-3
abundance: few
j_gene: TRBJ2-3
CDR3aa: CASSLRQGAKDTQYF
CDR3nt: TGTGCCAGCAGCTTAAGACAGGGGGCGAAAGATACGCAGTATTTT

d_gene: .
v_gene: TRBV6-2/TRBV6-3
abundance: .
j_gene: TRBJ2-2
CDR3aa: CASRGMENTGELFF
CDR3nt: TGTGCCAGCAGGGGGATGGAGAACACCGGGGAGCTGTTTTTT

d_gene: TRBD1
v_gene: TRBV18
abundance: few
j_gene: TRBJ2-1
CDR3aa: CASSPSYPRDRGFF
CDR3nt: TGTGCCAGCTCACCATCATACCCCCGGGACAGGGGGTTCTTC